This TCR beta chain was identified during a study of blood T cell repertoires in COVID-19 (dated by TCRdb to the early 2020s). Looking at the study overall: Samples covering the acute and convalescent phases of COVID-19 were provided by collaborators in the United States, Italy and Spain. The material from the prospective study consisted of cDNA or gDNA derived from T cells, B-cell-depleted T cells, or PBMCs. Deeply sampled blood TCRbeta repertoires from subjects exposed to, actively infected with, or recovered from COVID-19 were included in the dataset. The repertoires were made available in a free public database intended to serve as a resource for research on the immune response to SARS-CoV-2. Samples came from the ongoing ImmuneRACE study (first 160 participants) plus 1,254 subjects from 6 global collaborators. Sample metadata almost always included a de-identified subject ID, COVID-19 status, age in years and sex. Where HLA class I and class II types were available, the types were taken from metadata supplied by the sample provider, not from assay-based typing.

TCRbeta CDR3 regions were amplified from genomic DNA using the immunoSEQ Assay, a bias-controlled multiplex PCR. The study's processing was this. The number of nucleated cells in each sample was estimated by amplification of reference gene primers within the assay. To quantify the absolute abundance of each unique TCRbeta CDR3 rearrangement, sequence reads were collapsed and filtered. For each sample, productive Simpson clonality was calculated as the square root of Simpson's diversity index across productive rearrangements. TCRdb's version of the immuneACCESS table is confined to in-frame rearrangements and falls short of the full clone set. An unresolved V gene accounts for under half of the shortfall where checked; the remainder is of unknown origin. D and trimming come from the DNA, and the V and J calls and clone size come from that table. This sample lists around 67,000 clones; around 82% were detected once. Approximately 16% of the sample is held by the ten biggest clonotypes.

What the work shows at the level of the full study, not this receptor alone: How much clinical and demographic metadata was included differed by source and by participant, and the metadata was provided uncurated.

To note about this clone: The clone's antigen remains unknown. Base-call qualities are not available, and no considerably larger clone is one nucleotide away.

Collaborating institutions collected whole blood in K2EDTA tubes following their own protocols. For TCRbeta analysis, collaborators shipped samples as frozen whole blood, isolated PBMCs, or DNA extracted from either of those sample types. The receptor was derived from a man of 80 years or more with active COVID-19. Sequencing was carried out using peripheral blood.

The nucleotide sequence is TGTGCCATCAGTGAGTCAGCTAGCACAGATACGCAGTATTTT. Its translation reads: CAISESASTDTQYF. Recombination linked TRBV10-3 to TRBJ2-3; the D gene cannot be resolved reliably. Between the V and J ends, shortened by 0 bases and 0 bases respectively, the junction contains 4 bases. The CDR3 holds 14 amino acids from the cysteine to the phenylalanine. CDR3 DNA only is kept here, 42 bases in frame from base 1. CDR1 and CDR2 (ENHRY, SYGVKD) derive from the germline V gene.